This record concerns one T cell receptor beta chain sequence. Clones were read by immunoSEQ multiplex PCR, and TCRdb kept only the in-frame ones, dropping some. The sample holds around 18,000 clones, 77% seen once. The data derive from a study of blood T cell repertoires in COVID-19. CDR1 SEHNR and CDR2 FQNEAQ come from the germline V gene (reference sequence). There are 14 residues in the CDR3. Trimming removed 5 bases from V and 8 bases from J; junction bases left unmatched: 8. What was sequenced was peripheral blood. V and J are TRBV7-9 and TRBJ2-1; 8 bases fit TRBD1. The receptor's source is a man between 65 and 79 years old with COVID-19, enrolled during active disease. CDR3: CASSRTGNPDEQFF. The CDR3 DNA reads TGTGCCAGCAGCAGGACAGGGAATCCGGATGAGCAGTTCTTC.